This T cell receptor beta chain was recovered during a study of T cell repertoires in cytomegalovirus infection. Study-wide background: Public TCR beta signatures indicated both CMV infection and matching HLA type.

TCRdb re-called the reads with MiXCR, one entry per CDR3 protein. The table records about 740,000 distinct CDR3 sequences, 35% of them present only once. The study's findings and limits: The ex vivo response was dominated by HLA-C-restricted CMV-specific TCR beta clonotypes.

This clonotype has more than one count but fewer than ten. Antigen unknown. V trimming: 3 bases; J trimming: 0 bases; junction bases outside the gene matches: 6. The length of the CDR3 is 16 residues. CDR1 and CDR2 from the germline V gene are MGHDK and SYGVNS. The sample taken for sequencing was PBMCs. The sequence derives from a human donor in good health (CMV status not recorded). Some clones in this sample may be carry-over from other donors' samples. The chain is built from TRBV25-1 and TRBJ2-3; 7 bases are a match to TRBD2. CDR3 coding DNA: TGTGCCAGCAGTGACCCACTAGCGTCGAGCACAGATACGCAGTATTTT. Residues: CASSDPLASSTDTQYF.